The sequence of this TCR beta chain was determined in a study of blood T cells in healthy people across ages. About the study: For every two T cells, template switching captured about one barcoded beta molecule.

It was with a sample-barcoded 5' primer and a J-beta primer mix that a second PCR of about 6 to 12 cycles was run. A 12-random-nucleotide template-switch adaptor tagged each cDNA molecule. Sequencing of every sample gave 2.5 million or more CDR3-containing paired-end reads. TCRdb fed the 5' RACE reads into MiXCR, producing one record per CDR3 protein. The sample shows approximately 1.5 million distinct CDR3 sequences, roughly two fifths of them seen only once. V lost 7 bases and J lost 4; bases outside the gene matches: 3. The CDR3 covers 13 residues. The authors extracted at least 6 micrograms of total RNA per sample. This clonotype was seen only a few times.

The TCR was taken from a woman aged 18 to 35 in good health. Sequencing was done on a sample of blood. The J gene is TRBJ2-1, the V gene TRBV12-3 or TRBV12-4, with 8 bases identical to TRBD2. In DNA form, the CDR3 reads TGTGCCAGCAAAGTAGCGGGATACAATGAGCAGTTCTTC. It yields the protein CASKVAGYNEQFF.